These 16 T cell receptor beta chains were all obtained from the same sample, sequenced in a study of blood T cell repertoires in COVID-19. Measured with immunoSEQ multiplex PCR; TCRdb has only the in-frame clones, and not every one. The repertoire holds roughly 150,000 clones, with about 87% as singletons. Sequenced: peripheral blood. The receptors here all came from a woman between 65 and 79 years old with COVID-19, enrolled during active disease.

CDR3 sequence: CASSEPGGRGSYEQYF. The CDR3 DNA reads TGTGCCAGCAGTGAACCAGGCGGACGGGGCTCCTACGAGCAGTACTTC. V usage is TRBV2 and J usage is TRBJ2-7; a weak D match, TRBD2 (5 bases). Germline CDR1 and CDR2: SNHLY and FYNNEI. CDR3 size: 16 residues. The V end was cut by 2 bases, the J end by 0 bases, with 14 bases between.

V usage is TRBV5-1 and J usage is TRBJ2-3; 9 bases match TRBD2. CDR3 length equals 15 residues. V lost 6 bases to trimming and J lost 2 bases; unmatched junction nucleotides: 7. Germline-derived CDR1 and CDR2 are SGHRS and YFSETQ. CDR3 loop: CASKVSGGYTDTQYF. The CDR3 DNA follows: TGCGCCAGCAAGGTCAGCGGGGGGTACACAGATACGCAGTATTTT. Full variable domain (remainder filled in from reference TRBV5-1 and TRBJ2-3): KAGVTQTPRYLIKTRGQQVTLSCSPISGHRSVSWYQQTPGQGLQFLFEYFSETQRNKGNFPGRFSGRQFSNSRSEMNVSTLELGDSALYLCASKVSGGYTDTQYFGPGTRLTVL.

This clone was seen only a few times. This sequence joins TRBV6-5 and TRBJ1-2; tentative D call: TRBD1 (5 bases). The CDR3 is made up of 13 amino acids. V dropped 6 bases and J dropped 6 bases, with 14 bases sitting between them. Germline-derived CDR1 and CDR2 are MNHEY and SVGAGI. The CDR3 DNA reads TGTGCCAGCAGCCTCGGGACTGAGGATGGCTACACCTTC. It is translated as CASSLGTEDGYTF.

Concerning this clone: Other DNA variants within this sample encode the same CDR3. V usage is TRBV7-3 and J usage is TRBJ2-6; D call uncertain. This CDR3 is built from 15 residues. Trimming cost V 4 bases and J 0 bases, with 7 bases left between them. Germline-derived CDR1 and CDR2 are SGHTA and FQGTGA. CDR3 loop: CASSSRTSGANVLTF. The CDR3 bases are TGTGCCAGCAGCTCGAGAACCTCTGGGGCCAACGTCCTGACTTTC.

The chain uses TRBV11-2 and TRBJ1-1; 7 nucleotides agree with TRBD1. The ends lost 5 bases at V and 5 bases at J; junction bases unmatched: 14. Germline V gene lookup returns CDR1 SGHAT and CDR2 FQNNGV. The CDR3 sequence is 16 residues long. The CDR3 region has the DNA TGTGCCAGCAGCCCGCAAAATACAGGGGCGAAGACTGAAGCTTTCTTT. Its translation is CASSPQNTGAKTEAFF.

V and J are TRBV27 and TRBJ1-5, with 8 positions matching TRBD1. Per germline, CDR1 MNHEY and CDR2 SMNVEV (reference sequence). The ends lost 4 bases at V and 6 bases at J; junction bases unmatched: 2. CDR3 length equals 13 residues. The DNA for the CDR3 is TGTGCCAGCAGTTGGACAGGGAGTCAGCCCCAGCATTTT. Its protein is CASSWTGSQPQHF.

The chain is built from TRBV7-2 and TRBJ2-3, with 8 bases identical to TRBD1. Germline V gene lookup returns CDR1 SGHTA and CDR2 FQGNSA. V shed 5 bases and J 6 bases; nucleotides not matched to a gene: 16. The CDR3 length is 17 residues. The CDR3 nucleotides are TGTGCCAGCAGCCTAAGGAGTTTCGGACAGGGTCGTGATACGCAGTATTTT. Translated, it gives CASSLRSFGQGRDTQYF.

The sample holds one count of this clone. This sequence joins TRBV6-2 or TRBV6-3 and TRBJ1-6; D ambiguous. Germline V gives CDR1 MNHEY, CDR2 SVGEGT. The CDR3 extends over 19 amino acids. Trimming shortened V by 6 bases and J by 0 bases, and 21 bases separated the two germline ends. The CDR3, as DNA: TGTGCCAGCAGCCGTCCTCTTGGGCTACAGTTCTCCTATAATTCACCCCTCCACTTT. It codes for CASSRPLGLQFSYNSPLHF.

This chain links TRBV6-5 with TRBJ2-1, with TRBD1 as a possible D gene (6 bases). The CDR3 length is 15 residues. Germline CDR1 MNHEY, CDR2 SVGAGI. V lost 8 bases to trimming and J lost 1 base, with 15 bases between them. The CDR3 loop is CASVRFGQSYNEQFF. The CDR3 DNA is TGTGCCAGCGTGAGATTCGGACAGTCCTACAATGAGCAGTTCTTC.

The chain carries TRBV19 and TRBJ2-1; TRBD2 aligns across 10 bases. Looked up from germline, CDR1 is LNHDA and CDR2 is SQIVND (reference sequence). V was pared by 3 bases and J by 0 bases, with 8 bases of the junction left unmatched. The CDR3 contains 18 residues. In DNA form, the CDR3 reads TGTGCCAGTAGTATTAAACTCAGCGGGGGGGGCTCCTACAATGAGCAGTTCTTC. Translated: CASSIKLSGGGSYNEQFF.

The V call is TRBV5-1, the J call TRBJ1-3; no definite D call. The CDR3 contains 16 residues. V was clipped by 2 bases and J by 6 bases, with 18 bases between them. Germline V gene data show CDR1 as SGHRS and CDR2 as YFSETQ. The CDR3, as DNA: TGCGCCAGCAGCTTCGTCTCTGGTCTAGGTGAAAACACCATATATTTT. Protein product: CASSFVSGLGENTIYF. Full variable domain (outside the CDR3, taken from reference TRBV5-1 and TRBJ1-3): KAGVTQTPRYLIKTRGQQVTLSCSPISGHRSVSWYQQTPGQGLQFLFEYFSETQRNKGNFPGRFSGRQFSNSRSEMNVSTLELGDSALYLCASSFVSGLGENTIYFGEGSWLTVV.

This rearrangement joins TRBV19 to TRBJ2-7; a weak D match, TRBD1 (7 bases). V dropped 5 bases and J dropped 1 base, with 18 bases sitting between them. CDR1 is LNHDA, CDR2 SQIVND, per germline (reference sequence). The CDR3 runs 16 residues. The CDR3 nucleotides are TGTGCCAGTAGTCCGAACGGCCAGGGGGGATCCTACGAGCAGTACTTC. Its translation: CASSPNGQGGSYEQYF. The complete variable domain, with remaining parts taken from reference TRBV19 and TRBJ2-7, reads DGGITQSPKYLFRKEGQNVTLSCEQNLNHDAMYWYRQDPGQGLRLIYYSQIVNDFQKGDIAEGYSVSREKKESFPLTVTSAQKNPTAFYLCASSPNGQGGSYEQYFGPGTRLTVT.

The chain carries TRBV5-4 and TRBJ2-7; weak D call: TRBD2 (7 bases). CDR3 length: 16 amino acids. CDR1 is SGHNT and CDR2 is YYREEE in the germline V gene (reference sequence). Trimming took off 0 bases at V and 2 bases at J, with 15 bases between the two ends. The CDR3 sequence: CASSLAGGGLPYEQYF. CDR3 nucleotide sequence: TGTGCCAGCAGCTTGGCTGGCGGGGGCCTCCCCTACGAGCAGTACTTC.

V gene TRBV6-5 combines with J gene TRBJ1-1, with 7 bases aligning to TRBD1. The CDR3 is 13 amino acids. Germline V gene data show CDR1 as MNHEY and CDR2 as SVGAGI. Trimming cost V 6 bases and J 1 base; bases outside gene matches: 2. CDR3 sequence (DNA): TGTGCCAGCAGGCACAGGGGGAACACTGAAGCTTTCTTT. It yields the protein CASRHRGNTEAFF.

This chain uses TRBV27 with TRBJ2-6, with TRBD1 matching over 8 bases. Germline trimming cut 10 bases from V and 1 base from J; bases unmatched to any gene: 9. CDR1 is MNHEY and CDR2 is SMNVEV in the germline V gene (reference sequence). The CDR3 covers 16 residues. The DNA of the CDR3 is TGTGCCACCCGGACAGGGATCGCGTCTGGGGCCAACGTCCTGACTTTC. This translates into CATRTGIASGANVLTF.

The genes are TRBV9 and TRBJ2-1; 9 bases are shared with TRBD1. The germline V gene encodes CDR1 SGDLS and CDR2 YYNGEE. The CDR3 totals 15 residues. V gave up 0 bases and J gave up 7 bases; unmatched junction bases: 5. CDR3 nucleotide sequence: TGTGCCAGCAGCGTAGCGGACAGGGGAATGAATGAGCAGTTCTTC. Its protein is CASSVADRGMNEQFF.